This note documents a single T cell receptor (beta chain) sequence. Its specificity is not known. These data are taken from a study of cytomegalovirus exposure and HLA in healthy donors. This CDR3 comprises 15 residues. Germline lookup yields CDR1 SGHRS and CDR2 YFSETQ. V was clipped by 0 bases and J by 1 base, with 11 bases between them. A multiplex PCR was run with 60 Vbeta primers and 13 Jbeta primers. Using immunoSEQ multiplex PCR, the repertoire was profiled, and TCRdb retains in-frame clones only, with some absent. The sample lists 120,000 or so clones, 65% to 75% seen once, with approximately 5.4% in the top ten. Study-level results: Likely technical artifact: a cluster of highly shared sequence variants. Upon later analysis, TCR association rates were observed to vary by HLA locus, being highest for DRB1 and lowest for HLA-C.

The sequenced sample was PBMCs. The V call is TRBV5-1, the J call TRBJ2-7, with D possibly TRBD1 on 6 matching bases. The receptor comes from a woman in her fifties or sixties in good health and CMV-seropositive. The CDR3 DNA reads TGCGCCAGCAGCTTGGCAGGGGCCCATTCCTACGAGCAGTACTTC. It is translated as CASSLAGAHSYEQYF.